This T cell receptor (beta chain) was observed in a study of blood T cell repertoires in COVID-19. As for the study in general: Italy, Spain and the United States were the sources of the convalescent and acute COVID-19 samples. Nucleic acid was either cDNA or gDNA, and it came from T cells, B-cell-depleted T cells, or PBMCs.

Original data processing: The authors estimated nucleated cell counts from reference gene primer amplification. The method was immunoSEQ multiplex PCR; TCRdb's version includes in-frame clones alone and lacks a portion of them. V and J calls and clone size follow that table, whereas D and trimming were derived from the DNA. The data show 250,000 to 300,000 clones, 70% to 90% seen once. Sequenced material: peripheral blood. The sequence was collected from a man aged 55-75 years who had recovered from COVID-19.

CDR3 in amino acids: CASTRSGALSSYEQYF. The CDR3 DNA sequence: TGTGCCAGTACGCGTAGCGGGGCCCTAAGCTCCTACGAGCAGTACTTC. The chain joins TRBV19 to TRBJ2-7; 8 bases fit TRBD2. V lost 7 bases and J lost 0; bases outside the gene matches: 11. CDR3 length: 16 amino acids. Germline V gene lookup returns CDR1 LNHDA and CDR2 SQIVND (reference sequence).